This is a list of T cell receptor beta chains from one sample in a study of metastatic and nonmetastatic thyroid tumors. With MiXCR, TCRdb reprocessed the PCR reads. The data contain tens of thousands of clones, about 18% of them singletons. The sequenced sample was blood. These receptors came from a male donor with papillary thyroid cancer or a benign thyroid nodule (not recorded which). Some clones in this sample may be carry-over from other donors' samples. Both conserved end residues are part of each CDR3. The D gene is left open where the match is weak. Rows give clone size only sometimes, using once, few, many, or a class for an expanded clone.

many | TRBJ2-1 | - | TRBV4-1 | CASSQEIRPSYNEQFF | TGCGCCAGCAGCCAAGAGATACGTCCCTCCTACAATGAGCAGTTCTTC
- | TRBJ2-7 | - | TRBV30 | CAWNGGGSYEQYF | TGTGCCTGGAATGGAGGGGGCAGCTACGAGCAGTACTTC
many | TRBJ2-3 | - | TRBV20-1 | CSARRGITTDTQYF | TGCAGTGCTAGAAGAGGGATCACCACAGATACGCAGTATTTT
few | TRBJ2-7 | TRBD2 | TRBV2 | CASSTSGVFSYEQYF | TGTGCCAGCAGTACTAGCGGGGTCTTCTCCTACGAGCAGTACTTC
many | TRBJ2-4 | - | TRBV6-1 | CASRRDRQAKNIQYF | TGTGCCAGCAGAAGGGATAGGCAAGCCAAAAACATTCAGTACTTC
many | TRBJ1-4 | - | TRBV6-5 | CASSYSRAAATNEKLFF | TGTGCCAGCAGTTACTCTAGGGCAGCTGCAACTAATGAAAAACTGTTTTTT
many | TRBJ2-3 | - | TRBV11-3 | CASSPTSSVYTQYF | TGTGCCAGCAGCCCGACGAGCTCGGTCTATACGCAGTATTTT
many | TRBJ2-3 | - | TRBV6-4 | CASSPKSTDTQYF | TGTGCCAGCAGCCCAAAAAGCACAGATACGCAGTATTTT
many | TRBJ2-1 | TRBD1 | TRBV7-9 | CASSLAQGGYNEQFF | TGTGCCAGCAGCTTAGCACAGGGGGGCTACAATGAGCAGTTCTTC
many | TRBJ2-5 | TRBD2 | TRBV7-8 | CASSPGGIAGVETQYF | TGTGCCAGCAGCCCAGGGGGGATAGCGGGAGTGGAGACCCAGTACTTC
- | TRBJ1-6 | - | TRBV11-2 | CASSQGSSSYNSPLHF | TGTGCCAGCAGCCAGGGGTCAAGCTCCTATAATTCACCCCTCCACTTT
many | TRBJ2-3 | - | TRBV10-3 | CAIREWDRDTQYF | TGTGCCATCCGAGAGTGGGATAGGGATACGCAGTATTTT
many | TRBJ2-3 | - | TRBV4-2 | CASSQEGGMGTDTQYF | TGTGCCAGCAGCCAAGAAGGAGGAATGGGTACGGATACGCAGTATTTT
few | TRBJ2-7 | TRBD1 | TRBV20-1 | CSAPPRGRYEQYF | TGCAGTGCTCCCCCCAGGGGGCGTTACGAGCAGTACTTC
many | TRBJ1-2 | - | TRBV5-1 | CASSFTQQGQGYTF | TGCGCCAGCAGCTTCACCCAACAGGGCCAGGGCTACACCTTC
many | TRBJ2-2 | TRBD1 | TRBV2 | CASTRGQGLTGELFF | TGTGCCAGCACGAGGGGGCAGGGGCTGACCGGGGAGCTGTTTTTT
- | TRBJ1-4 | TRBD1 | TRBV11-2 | CAGSLSWTGNYVNEKLFF | TGTGCCGGCAGCTTATCTTGGACAGGGAATTACGTTAATGAAAAACTGTTTTTT
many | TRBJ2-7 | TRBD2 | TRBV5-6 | CASSLRASGIKHLGEQYF | TGTGCCAGCAGCTTGAGGGCTAGCGGGATCAAACACCTAGGGGAGCAGTACTTC
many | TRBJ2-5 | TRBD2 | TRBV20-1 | CSASRLAGGLKTQYF | TGCAGTGCTTCCAGACTAGCGGGGGGGCTAAAGACCCAGTACTTC
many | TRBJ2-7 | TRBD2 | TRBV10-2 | CASNPGTSEVYEQYF | TGCGCCAGCAACCCCGGGACTAGCGAGGTCTACGAGCAGTACTTC
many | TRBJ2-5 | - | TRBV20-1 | CSARVDTRETQYF | TGCAGTGCTAGAGTGGACACTCGTGAGACCCAGTACTTC
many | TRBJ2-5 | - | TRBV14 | CASSRRIQETQYF | TGTGCCAGCAGCCGACGGATTCAAGAGACCCAGTACTTC
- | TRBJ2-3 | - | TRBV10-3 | CAISESGGEGGIQDTQYF | TGTGCCATCAGTGAGTCAGGGGGAGAGGGGGGGATCCAAGATACGCAGTATTTT
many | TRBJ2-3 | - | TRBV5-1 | CASSLAPPPGTDTQYF | TGCGCCAGCAGCTTGGCCCCCCCCCCCGGGACAGATACGCAGTATTTT
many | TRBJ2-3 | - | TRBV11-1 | CASSPDGTTDTQYF | TGTGCCAGCAGCCCGGACGGAACCACAGATACGCAGTATTTT
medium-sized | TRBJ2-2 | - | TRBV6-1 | CASSEAGDTGELFF | TGTGCCAGCAGTGAAGCCGGGGACACCGGGGAGCTGTTTTTT
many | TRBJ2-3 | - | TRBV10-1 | CASSELGADTQYF | TGCGCCAGCAGTGAGTTGGGGGCGGATACGCAGTATTTT
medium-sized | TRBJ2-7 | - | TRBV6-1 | CASSEDIRSYEQYF | TGTGCCAGCAGTGAAGATATTAGGAGCTACGAGCAGTACTTC
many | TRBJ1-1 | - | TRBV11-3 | CASSLWEEAFF | TGTGCCAGCAGCCTCTGGGAAGAAGCTTTCTTT
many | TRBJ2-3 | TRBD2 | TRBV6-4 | CASSLREAGGSDTQYF | TGTGCCAGCAGCTTAAGAGAAGCGGGAGGTTCAGATACGCAGTATTTT
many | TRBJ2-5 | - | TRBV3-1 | CASSHWAGAMQETQYF | TGTGCCAGCAGCCATTGGGCAGGGGCTATGCAAGAGACCCAGTACTTC
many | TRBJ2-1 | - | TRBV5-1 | CASSLGHSDNEQFF | TGCGCCAGCAGCTTGGGCCATTCGGACAATGAGCAGTTCTTC
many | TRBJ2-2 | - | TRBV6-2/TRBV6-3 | CASSSTSTGELFF | TGTGCCAGCAGTTCCACGTCGACCGGGGAGCTGTTTTTT
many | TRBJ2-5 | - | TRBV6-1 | CASSPGFRGRQETQYF | TGTGCCAGCAGCCCAGGCTTCCGGGGGAGGCAAGAGACCCAGTACTTC
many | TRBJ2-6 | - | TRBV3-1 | CASSQAGSGANVLTF | TGTGCCAGCAGCCAAGCGGGTTCTGGGGCCAACGTCCTGACTTTC
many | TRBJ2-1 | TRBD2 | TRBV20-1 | CSASSGRSLFNEQFF | TGCAGTGCTAGTAGCGGGAGAAGCCTATTCAATGAGCAGTTCTTC
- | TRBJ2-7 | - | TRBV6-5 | CASSYSGTNYEQYF | TGTGCCAGCAGTTACTCGGGGACAAACTACGAGCAGTACTTC
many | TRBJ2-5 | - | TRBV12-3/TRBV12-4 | CASSHDRLSQETQYF | TGTGCCAGCAGTCATGACAGGCTATCCCAAGAGACCCAGTACTTC
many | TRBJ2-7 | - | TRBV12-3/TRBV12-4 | CASSLGLYEQYF | TGTGCCAGCAGTTTGGGTCTCTATGAGCAGTACTTC
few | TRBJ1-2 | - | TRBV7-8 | CASSLEAGEINYGYTF | TGTGCCAGCAGCTTAGAGGCAGGGGAAATTAACTATGGCTACACCTTC
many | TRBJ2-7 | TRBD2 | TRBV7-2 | CASSLVGLADFYEQYF | TGTGCCAGCAGCTTGGTGGGACTAGCCGACTTCTACGAGCAGTACTTC
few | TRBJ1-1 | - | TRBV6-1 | CASSTHSDMNTEAFF | TGTGCCAGCAGTACCCACTCAGACATGAACACTGAAGCTTTCTTT
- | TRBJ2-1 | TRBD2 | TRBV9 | CASSVDPSGSMNEQFF | TGTGCCAGCAGCGTAGATCCTAGCGGGAGTATGAATGAGCAGTTCTTC
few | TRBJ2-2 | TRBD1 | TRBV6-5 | CASSYSWGDRGAAGELFF | TGTGCCAGCAGTTACTCCTGGGGCGACAGGGGAGCCGCCGGGGAGCTGTTTTTT
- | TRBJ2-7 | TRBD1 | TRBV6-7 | CASSPYRPTGTENYEQYF | TGTGCCAGCAGCCCCTACCGACCCACCGGGACAGAAAACTACGAGCAGTACTTC
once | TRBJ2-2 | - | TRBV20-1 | CSARIRGWNTGELFF | TGCAGTGCTAGGATACGGGGATGGAACACCGGGGAGCTGTTTTTT
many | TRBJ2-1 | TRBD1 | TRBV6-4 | CASSDDPGQGSNEQFF | TGTGCCAGCAGTGACGACCCGGGACAGGGGTCAAATGAGCAGTTCTTC
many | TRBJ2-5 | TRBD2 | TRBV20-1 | CSARNGGSGEETQYF | TGCAGTGCCAGAAATGGCGGGAGTGGGGAAGAGACCCAGTACTTC
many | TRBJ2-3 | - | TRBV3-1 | CASSQWDTDTQYF | TGTGCCAGCAGCCAATGGGACACAGATACGCAGTATTTT
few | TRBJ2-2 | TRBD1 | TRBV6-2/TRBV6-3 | CASTGDRGRTSGTGELFF | TGTGCCAGCACCGGGGACAGGGGGCGGACTAGCGGCACCGGGGAGCTGTTTTTT
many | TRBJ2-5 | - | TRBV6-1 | CASRRNQETQYF | TGTGCCAGCAGACGGAACCAAGAGACCCAGTACTTC
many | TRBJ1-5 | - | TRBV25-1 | CASSPGGSNQPQHF | TGTGCCAGCAGTCCGGGAGGGAGCAATCAGCCCCAGCATTTT
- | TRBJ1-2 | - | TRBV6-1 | CASSEASRTVGYTF | TGTGCCAGCAGTGAAGCGAGCAGGACTGTGGGCTACACCTTC